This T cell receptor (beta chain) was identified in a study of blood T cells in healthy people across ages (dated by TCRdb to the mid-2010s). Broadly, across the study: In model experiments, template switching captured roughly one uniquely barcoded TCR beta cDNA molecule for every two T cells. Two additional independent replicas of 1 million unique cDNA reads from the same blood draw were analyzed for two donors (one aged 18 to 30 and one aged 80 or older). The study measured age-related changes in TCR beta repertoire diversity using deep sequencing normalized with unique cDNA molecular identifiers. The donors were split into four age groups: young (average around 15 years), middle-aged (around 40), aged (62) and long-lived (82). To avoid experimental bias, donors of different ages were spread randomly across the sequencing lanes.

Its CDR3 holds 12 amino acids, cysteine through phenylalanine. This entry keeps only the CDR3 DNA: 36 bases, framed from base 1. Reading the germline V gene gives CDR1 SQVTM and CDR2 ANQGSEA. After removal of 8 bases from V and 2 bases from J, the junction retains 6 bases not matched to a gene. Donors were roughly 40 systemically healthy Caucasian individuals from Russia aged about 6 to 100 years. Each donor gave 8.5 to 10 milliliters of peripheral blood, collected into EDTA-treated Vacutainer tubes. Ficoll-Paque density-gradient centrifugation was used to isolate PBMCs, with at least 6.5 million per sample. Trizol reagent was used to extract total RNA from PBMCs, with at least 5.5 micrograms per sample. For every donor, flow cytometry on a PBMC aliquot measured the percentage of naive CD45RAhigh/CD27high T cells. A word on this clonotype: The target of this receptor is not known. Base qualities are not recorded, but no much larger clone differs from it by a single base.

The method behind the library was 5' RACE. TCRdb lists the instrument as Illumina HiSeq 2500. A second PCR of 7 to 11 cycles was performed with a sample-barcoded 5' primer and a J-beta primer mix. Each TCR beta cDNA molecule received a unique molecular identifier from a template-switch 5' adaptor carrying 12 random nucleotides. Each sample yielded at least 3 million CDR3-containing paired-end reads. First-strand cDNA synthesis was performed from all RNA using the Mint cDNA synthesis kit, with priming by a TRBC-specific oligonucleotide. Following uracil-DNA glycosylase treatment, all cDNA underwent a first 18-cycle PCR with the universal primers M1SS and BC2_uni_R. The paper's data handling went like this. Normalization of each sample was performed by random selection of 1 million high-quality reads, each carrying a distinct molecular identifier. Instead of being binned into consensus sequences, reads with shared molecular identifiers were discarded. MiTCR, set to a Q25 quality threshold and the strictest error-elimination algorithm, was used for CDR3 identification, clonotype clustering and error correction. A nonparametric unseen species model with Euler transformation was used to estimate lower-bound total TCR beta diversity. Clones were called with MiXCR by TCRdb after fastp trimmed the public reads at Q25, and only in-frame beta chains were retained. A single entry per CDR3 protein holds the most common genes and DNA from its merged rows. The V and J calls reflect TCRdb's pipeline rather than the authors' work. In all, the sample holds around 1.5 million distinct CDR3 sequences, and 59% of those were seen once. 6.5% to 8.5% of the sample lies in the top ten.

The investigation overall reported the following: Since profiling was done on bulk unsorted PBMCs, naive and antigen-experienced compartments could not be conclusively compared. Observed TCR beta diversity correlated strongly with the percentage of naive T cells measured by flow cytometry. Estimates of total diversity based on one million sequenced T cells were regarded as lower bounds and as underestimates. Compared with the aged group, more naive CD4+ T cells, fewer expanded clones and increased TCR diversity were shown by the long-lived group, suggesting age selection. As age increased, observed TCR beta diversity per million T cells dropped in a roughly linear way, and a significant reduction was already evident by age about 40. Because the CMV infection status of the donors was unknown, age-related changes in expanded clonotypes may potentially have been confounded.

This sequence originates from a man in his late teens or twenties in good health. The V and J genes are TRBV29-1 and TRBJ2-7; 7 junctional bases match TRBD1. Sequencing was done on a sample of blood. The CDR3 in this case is CSYRDSPYEQYF. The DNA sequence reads TGCAGCTACCGGGACAGTCCCTACGAGCAGTACTTC.